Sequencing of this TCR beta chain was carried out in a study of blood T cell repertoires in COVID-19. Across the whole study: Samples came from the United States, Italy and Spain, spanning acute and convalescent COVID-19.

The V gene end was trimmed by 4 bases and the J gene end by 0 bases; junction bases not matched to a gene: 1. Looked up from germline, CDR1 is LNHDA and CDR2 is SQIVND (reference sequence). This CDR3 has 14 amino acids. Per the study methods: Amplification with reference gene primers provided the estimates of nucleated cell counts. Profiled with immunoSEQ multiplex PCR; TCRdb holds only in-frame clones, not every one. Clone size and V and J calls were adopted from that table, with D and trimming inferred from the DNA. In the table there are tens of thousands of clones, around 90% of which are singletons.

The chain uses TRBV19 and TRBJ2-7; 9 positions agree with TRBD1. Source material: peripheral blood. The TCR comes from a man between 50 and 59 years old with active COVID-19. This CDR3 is CASSRTGDSYEQYF. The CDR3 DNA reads TGTGCCAGTAGTAGGACAGGGGACTCCTACGAGCAGTACTTC.